This passage covers 21 T cell receptor beta chains from one sample sequenced in a study of cytomegalovirus exposure and HLA in healthy donors. The PCR ran on 60 Vbeta and 13 Jbeta primers. Using immunoSEQ multiplex PCR, the repertoire was profiled, and TCRdb retains in-frame clones only, with some absent. The sample has about 170,000 clones; approximately 72% are singletons. Sequencing used PBMCs. These receptors came from a human donor in good health.

The table lists this clone with many counts. This chain's CDR3 is CASSLGQGSGTGELFF. The CDR3 region has the DNA TGTGCCAGCAGCCTAGGGCAGGGGTCGGGGACCGGGGAGCTGTTTTTT. The chain uses TRBV7-9 and TRBJ2-2, with D tentatively TRBD1 (6 bases). V lost 5 bases, J lost 5 bases, and 18 bases lay in between. The CDR3 runs 16 residues. CDR1 is SEHNR, CDR2 FQNEAQ, per germline (reference sequence).

This clone was counted between two and nine times. This CDR3 reads CASSMTGSWGQPQHF. CDR3 sequence (DNA): TGTGCCAGTAGTATGACAGGAAGTTGGGGTCAGCCCCAGCATTTT. V is TRBV19 and J is TRBJ1-5, with D perhaps TRBD1 (6 bases). Trimming took off 3 bases at V and 6 bases at J, with 15 bases between the two ends. Looked up from germline, CDR1 is LNHDA and CDR2 is SQIVND (reference sequence). The length of the CDR3 is 15 residues.

This clone showed up just once. V gene TRBV2 combines with J gene TRBJ1-2, with 7 positions matching TRBD1. The CDR3 loop spans 13 amino acids. The germline CDR1 and CDR2 sequences are SNHLY and FYNNEI. The junction had 9 bases not matched to a gene; V was cut back by 8 bases and J by 6 bases. In DNA, the CDR3 is TGTGCCAGCGGCCGGGACAGCGATAATGGCTACACCTTC. Encoded protein: CASGRDSDNGYTF.

This clone was detected only a few times. The CDR3 reads CASSQAQRTYNEQFF. The DNA for the CDR3 is TGCGCCAGCAGCCAAGCCCAGCGGACCTACAATGAGCAGTTCTTC. This rearrangement joins TRBV4-1 to TRBJ2-1, with D maybe TRBD2 (5 bases). The CDR3 covers 15 residues. CDR1 MGHRA and CDR2 YSYEKL come from the germline V gene. V was pared by 1 base and J by 2 bases, with 9 bases between.

This clone has more than one count but fewer than ten. The chain carries TRBV7-3 and TRBJ2-5; TRBD1 agrees at 7 bases. The assigned J gene may be wrong: the sequence end matches TRBJ2-7 better. Germline assignment: CDR1 SGHTA and CDR2 FQGTGA. The CDR3 loop spans 14 amino acids. In nucleotides, the CDR3 is TGTGCCAGCAGCTTGGCAGGGGGCTCCTACGAGCAGTACTTC. Residues: CASSLAGGSYEQYF.

V is TRBV15 and J is TRBJ2-7, with D possibly matching TRBD2 (5 bases). Germline values: CDR1 LNHNV, CDR2 YYDKDF (reference sequence). V dropped 0 bases and J dropped 4 bases, with 13 bases sitting between them. This CDR3 has 15 residues. The DNA for the CDR3 is TGTGCCACCAGCAGAGAGGCGGGTGGGATGTACGAGCAGTACTTC. It translates to CATSREAGGMYEQYF.

The CDR3 nucleotides read TGTGCCAGTCGACCCCGCGGGGGACAAGGGGAGACCCAGTACTTC. Translating it yields CASRPRGGQGETQYF. The rearrangement uses TRBV19 and TRBJ2-5; possible D gene TRBD2, 7 bases. This CDR3 spans 15 amino acids. The ends were cut back, 8 bases at V and 5 bases at J, with 21 bases in the middle. The germline CDR1 and CDR2 sequences are LNHDA and SQIVND (reference sequence).

The rearrangement uses TRBV30 and TRBJ1-5; 8 bases line up with TRBD1. Trimming cost V 5 bases and J 11 bases; bases outside gene matches: 8. The CDR3 covers 12 residues. Germline V gives CDR1 GTSNPN, CDR2 SVGIG (reference sequence). The CDR3 region is CAWGRTGRTQHF. The CDR3 region has the DNA TGTGCCTGGGGGCGGACAGGGAGGACCCAGCATTTT.

V is TRBV11-2 and J is TRBJ2-1, with D possibly being TRBD2 (5 bases). The V end was cut by 1 base, the J end by 6 bases, with 10 bases between. The germline V gene has CDR1 SGHAT and CDR2 FQNNGV. This CDR3 has 14 residues. This chain's CDR3 is CASSLGGGPNEQFF. Written as DNA, the CDR3 is TGTGCCAGCAGCTTAGGTGGAGGCCCCAATGAGCAGTTCTTC.

The chain employs TRBV2 and TRBJ2-3, with TRBD2 identical over 11 bases. Germline V gives CDR1 SNHLY, CDR2 FYNNEI. There are 15 residues in the CDR3. The ends lost 5 bases at V and 5 bases at J; junction bases unmatched: 6. CDR3 coding DNA: TGTGCCAGCAGTCTCTTAGCGGGGGGGGTAGATACGCAGTATTTT. Translation: CASSLLAGGVDTQYF.

The V call is TRBV7-9, the J call TRBJ1-6, with a weak D call TRBD1 (5 bases). The CDR3 extends over 13 amino acids. Germline assignment: CDR1 SEHNR and CDR2 FQNEAQ (reference sequence). The V gene lost 1 base and the J gene lost 10 bases, with 8 bases spanning the gap. The CDR3 reads CASSLGGWSPLHF. In nucleotides, the CDR3 is TGTGCCAGCAGCTTAGGGGGCTGGTCACCCCTCCACTTT.

This clone has only a few counts. This chain joins TRBV5-1 and TRBJ1-5, with D possibly being TRBD1 (6 bases). The CDR3 has 15 amino acids. The germline V gene has CDR1 SGHRS and CDR2 YFSETQ. V lost 1 base to trimming and J lost 4 bases, with 12 bases between them. Here the CDR3 reads CASSLSGARNQPQHF. The CDR3 region has the DNA TGCGCCAGCAGCTTGTCAGGGGCGCGGAATCAGCCCCAGCATTTT.

This clone was counted a few times. This chain uses TRBV27 with TRBJ1-6, with D possibly matching TRBD1 (5 bases). The CDR3 consists of 13 residues. The V end lost 11 bases, the J end lost 7 bases, and 15 bases lay between the germline ends. Germline loops: CDR1 MNHEY, CDR2 SMNVEV (reference sequence). The CDR3 is CACRTGGNSPLHF. Written as DNA, the CDR3 is TGTGCCTGCCGGACGGGGGGGAATTCACCCCTCCACTTT.

The chain is built from TRBV2 and TRBJ2-7, with 10 bases fitting TRBD1. The CDR3 is 14 residues long. J was trimmed by 3 bases and V by 4 bases; bases with no gene match: 3. Germline V CDR1 and CDR2: SNHLY, FYNNEI. This chain's CDR3 is CASSAGQGDYEQYF. The CDR3 coding sequence is TGTGCCAGCAGTGCAGGACAGGGGGACTACGAGCAGTACTTC.

V gene TRBV9 combines with J gene TRBJ2-3; 7 nucleotides align to TRBD2. This CDR3 has 15 amino acids. Germline V gene data show CDR1 as SGDLS and CDR2 as YYNGEE. The V gene end was trimmed by 3 bases and the J gene end by 3 bases; junction bases not matched to a gene: 7. In DNA, the CDR3 is TGTGCCAGCAGCGCCCAATGGGGGGGTACAGATACGCAGTATTTT. Translation: CASSAQWGGTDTQYF.

This clone was seen a handful of times. The chain carries TRBV4-3 and TRBJ2-5; the match to TRBD2 covers 8 bases. Judging by the DNA end, TRBJ2-7 fits better; the J call may be wrong. Germline CDR1 reads LGHNA; CDR2 reads YSLEER. There are 14 residues in the CDR3. CDR3 sequence: CASSQVTGGYEQYF. The DNA of the CDR3 is TGCGCCAGCAGCCAAGTGACGGGGGGGTACGAGCAGTACTTC.

As for this clone: Within the sample, other DNA sequences also encode this same CDR3. J is TRBJ1-2 and V is TRBV10-3; D may be TRBD1 (5 bases). The CDR3 consists of 14 residues. The V and J ends lost 0 bases and 2 bases respectively, with 7 bases between them. Germline V gives CDR1 ENHRY, CDR2 SYGVKD. CDR3 sequence reads: CAISESGGNYGYTF. CDR3 coding DNA: TGTGCCATCAGTGAGTCGGGGGGGAACTATGGCTACACCTTC.

The chain joins TRBV11-2 to TRBJ2-3; TRBD2 matches at 9 bases. CDR1 and CDR2 (germline): SGHAT, FQNNGV. Germline trimming cut 3 bases from V and 1 base from J; bases unmatched to any gene: 8. The CDR3 has 17 residues. CDR3 protein: CASSFGRGGAGTDTQYF. DNA of the CDR3: TGTGCCAGCAGCTTCGGTCGCGGGGGGGCGGGCACAGATACGCAGTATTTT.

The chain recombines TRBV7-2 with TRBJ2-7; no definite D call. With 1 base removed from V and 7 bases from J, the gap between germline ends came to 11 bases. Germline CDR1 SGHTA, CDR2 FQGNSA. This CDR3 has 13 amino acids. CDR3 protein: CASSLDVRKEQYF. The CDR3 region has the DNA TGTGCCAGCAGCTTAGACGTGCGAAAAGAGCAGTACTTC.

This chain connects TRBV5-1 to TRBJ2-1; 10 bases are a match to TRBD2. This CDR3 has 14 amino acids. After removal of 6 bases from V and 2 bases from J, the junction contained 2 bases not matched to a gene. Germline V gene sequence: CDR1 SGHRS, CDR2 YFSETQ. The CDR3 is CASTTSGAYNEQFF. DNA for the CDR3: TGCGCCAGCACCACTAGCGGGGCCTACAATGAGCAGTTCTTC.

In this sample, this clone turned up many times. The rearrangement links TRBV5-6 to TRBJ2-1; 9 bases are a match to TRBD2. The germline gives CDR1 SGHDT, CDR2 YYEEEE. This CDR3 has 15 residues. J lost 9 bases, V lost 0 bases, and 7 bases had no gene match. CDR3 nucleotides: TGTGCCAGCAGCTTGGATTGGCTAGCGGGGAGTGAGCAGTTCTTC. This sequence encodes CASSLDWLAGSEQFF.